This T cell receptor beta chain was obtained from a study of blood T cell repertoires in COVID-19. Study-wide context: Acute and convalescent COVID-19 samples came from the United States, Italy and Spain.

Original handling: It was from reference gene primer amplification that nucleated cell counts were estimated. Only in-frame clones appear in the TCRdb table, and some are missing; sequencing was by immunoSEQ multiplex PCR. That table gives V, J and clone size, and the DNA gave D and trimming. The sample comprises roughly 100,000 clones, roughly three quarters of which are singletons, and roughly 9.8% rests with the top ten. J gave up 4 bases and V 6 bases, and 8 bases lay outside the gene matches. The CDR3 spans 15 residues. Germline values: CDR1 MNHEY, CDR2 SVGAGI. Material for sequencing was peripheral blood. The chain carries TRBV6-5 and TRBJ2-1, with TRBD2 identical over 8 bases. The sequence came from a woman older than 75 with acute or convalescent COVID-19. The CDR3 sequence: CASRSSGGRYNEQFF. Written as DNA, the CDR3 is TGTGCCAGCAGATCGAGCGGGGGAAGGTACAATGAGCAGTTCTTC.